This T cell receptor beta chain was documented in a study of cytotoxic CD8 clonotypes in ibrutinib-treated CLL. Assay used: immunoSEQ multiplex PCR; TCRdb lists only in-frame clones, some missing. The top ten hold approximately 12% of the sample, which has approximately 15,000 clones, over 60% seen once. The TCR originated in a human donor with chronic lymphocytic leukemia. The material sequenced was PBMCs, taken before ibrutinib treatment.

CDR3 sequence reads: CASSTQGNGYTF. The CDR3, as DNA: TGTGCCAGCAGTACCCAGGGGAATGGCTACACCTTC. The chain links TRBV6-6 to TRBJ1-2, with a weak D call TRBD1 (6 bases). The CDR3 has 12 residues. Germline CDR1 MNHNY, CDR2 SVGAGI (reference sequence). V lost 5 bases and J 6 bases, leaving 10 bases between the germline ends.